This T cell receptor (beta chain) was sequenced during a study of T cell responses to AZD1222 COVID-19 vaccine. General study findings and limits: Following two doses of AZD1222, Spike-specific TCR breadth and depth rose.

The CDR3 has 14 residues. Germline lookup yields CDR1 LGHNT and CDR2 FRNRAP. With 3 bases clipped from V and 2 bases from J, the junction kept 1 base outside the gene matches. The repertoire was sequenced with immunoSEQ multiplex PCR; TCRdb's copy has only in-frame clones and lacks some. The sample includes about 44,000 clones, around 82% of them seen just once. Regarding this clone: Antigen unknown.

This TCR was sampled from an adult in good health. The sample in question was peripheral blood, obtained on day 0 of AZD1222 vaccination. V is TRBV12-5 and J is TRBJ1-3, with 7 bases aligning to TRBD1. The CDR3 region is CASGLQGPGNTIYF. The CDR3 nucleotides read TGTGCTAGTGGTTTACAGGGGCCTGGAAACACCATATATTTT.